Listed here are 7 T cell receptor beta chains from one sample, sequenced in a study of blood T cell repertoires in COVID-19. The assay was immunoSEQ multiplex PCR, and TCRdb's table has in-frame clones only and misses some. The data show roughly 75,000 clones, almost 85% seen once. Sequencing was done on a sample of peripheral blood. The origin of the receptors is a man aged 50-59 years with COVID-19, enrolled during active disease.

The chain combines TRBV6-5 with TRBJ2-2; the D gene is possibly TRBD2 (5 bases). The germline V gene encodes CDR1 MNHEY and CDR2 SVGAGI. The CDR3 has 14 amino acids. V was trimmed by 5 bases and J by 1 base, leaving 8 bases between them. The CDR3, as DNA: TGTGCCAGCAGTATTAGCGTGAACACCGGGGAGCTGTTTTTT. This encodes CASSISVNTGELFF.

The chain combines TRBV11-3 with TRBJ2-7; 8 bases are shared with TRBD1. Looked up from germline, CDR1 is SGHNT and CDR2 is YENEEA. The CDR3 is 17 amino acids. V lost 3 bases, J lost 5 bases, and 15 bases stayed unmatched. Here the CDR3 DNA reads TGTGCCAGCAGCTTCCGAAATATCGGACAGGGAATACACGAGCAGTACTTC. It specifies CASSFRNIGQGIHEQYF.

This clone was seen more than once but under ten times. The chain uses TRBV19 and TRBJ1-5, with TRBD1 identical over 8 bases. Germline V gene lookup returns CDR1 LNHDA and CDR2 SQIVND (reference sequence). CDR3 length: 15 amino acids. Trimming took 5 bases from V and 9 from J; bases not matched to a gene: 12. The CDR3 DNA follows: TGTGCCAGTAGTGGACGGACAGGGAACGAACGGCCCCAGCATTTT. It encodes CASSGRTGNERPQHF.

This chain uses TRBV6-1 with TRBJ1-4; D gene uncertain. Germline V gene data show CDR1 as MNHNS and CDR2 as SASEGT. The CDR3 extends over 14 amino acids. V was clipped by 3 bases and J by 5 bases, with 10 bases between them. The CDR3: CASSDNGVNEKLFF. CDR3 DNA sequence: TGTGCCAGCAGTGACAACGGAGTAAATGAAAAACTGTTTTTT.

V is TRBV24-1 and J is TRBJ2-3; 9 bases align to TRBD2. The junction had 17 bases not matched to a gene; V was cut back by 0 bases and J by 5 bases. The germline gives CDR1 KGHDR, CDR2 SFDVKD. This CDR3 has 20 amino acids. The CDR3 sequence is CATSDLQGRGGRAEIDTQYF. CDR3 coding DNA: TGTGCCACCAGTGATTTGCAGGGAAGGGGCGGGAGGGCCGAAATAGATACGCAGTATTTT.

The V gene is TRBV15, the J gene TRBJ2-1; 7 bases match TRBD1. The germline V gene encodes CDR1 LNHNV and CDR2 YYDKDF (reference sequence). With 3 bases clipped from V and 7 bases from J, the junction kept 6 bases outside the gene matches. The CDR3 contains 14 residues. The CDR3 nucleotides read TGTGCCACCAGCAGTTTGACAGGGCGGAATGAGCAGTTCTTC. It encodes CATSSLTGRNEQFF.

The V call is TRBV7-3, the J call TRBJ2-5, with a tentative D call TRBD2 (6 bases). Deletions cut 5 bases from V and 5 bases from J, with 18 bases between. The CDR3 covers 15 residues. Per germline, CDR1 SGHTA and CDR2 FQGTGA. The CDR3 nucleotides read TGTGCCAGCAGCAAGGGCGGGGCGCTCACGGAGACCCAGTACTTC. The encoded protein is CASSKGGALTETQYF.